These T cell receptor beta chains were read from a single sample in a study of blood T cell repertoires in COVID-19. TCRdb's table, derived via immunoSEQ multiplex PCR, lists solely in-frame clones and lacks some. The profile shows 130,000 or so clones, around 89% of them singletons. Sequencing was performed on peripheral blood. Every receptor here comes from a man between 60 and 75 years old with COVID-19, enrolled during active disease. CDR3s include the opening cysteine and the closing phenylalanine or tryptophan. A D gene is named only where the DNA matches it firmly. Clone size is shown for a subset of rows, as once, few, many or a class of expanded clone.

cdr3_nt: TGTGCCTGGATGGGACAGGGGATATCTGAAGCTTTCTTT
cdr3_aa: CAWMGQGISEAFF
j_call: TRBJ1-1
v_call: TRBV30
d_call: TRBD1
clone_size: -

cdr3_nt: TGTGCCAGCAGTGAAGCAGGGGGCGAATACGAGCAGTACTTC
cdr3_aa: CASSEAGGEYEQYF
j_call: TRBJ2-7
v_call: TRBV6-1
d_call: TRBD1
clone_size: -

cdr3_nt: TGTGCCAGCAGCTCTAGTGGAATAAAAAACATTCAGTACTTC
cdr3_aa: CASSSSGIKNIQYF
j_call: TRBJ2-4
v_call: TRBV3-1/TRBV3-2
d_call: -
clone_size: -

cdr3_nt: TGTGCCAGCAGCGCGGGGACAGGGGTTTCACCCCTCCACTTT
cdr3_aa: CASSAGTGVSPLHF
j_call: TRBJ1-6
v_call: TRBV3-1/TRBV3-2
d_call: TRBD1
clone_size: -

cdr3_nt: TGTGCCAGCTCACTGAACAGGGAGACTGAAGCTTTCTTT
cdr3_aa: CASSLNRETEAFF
j_call: TRBJ1-1
v_call: TRBV18
d_call: -
clone_size: once

cdr3_nt: TGTGCCAGCAGTTTAGGGACAGGAAATAGCAATCAGCCCCAGCATTTT
cdr3_aa: CASSLGTGNSNQPQHF
j_call: TRBJ1-5
v_call: TRBV27
d_call: TRBD1
clone_size: -

cdr3_nt: TGTGCCAGCAGTCAATCCGACAGGGTCGAAGAAAAACTGTTTTTT
cdr3_aa: CASSQSDRVEEKLFF
j_call: TRBJ1-4
v_call: TRBV6-5
d_call: TRBD1
clone_size: -

cdr3_nt: TGTGCCAGCAGCGTAGTCCAGAATAATTCACCCCTCCACTTT
cdr3_aa: CASSVVQNNSPLHF
j_call: TRBJ1-6
v_call: TRBV9
d_call: -
clone_size: -

cdr3_nt: TGCGCCAGCAGCTTGGCCCCGGGACAGAACACTGAAGCTTTCTTT
cdr3_aa: CASSLAPGQNTEAFF
j_call: TRBJ1-1
v_call: TRBV5-1
d_call: -
clone_size: -

cdr3_nt: TGCGCCAGCAGCGCTCGGCAGGGGGCGAAGGAACTGTTTTTT
cdr3_aa: CASSARQGAKELFF
j_call: TRBJ1-4
v_call: TRBV5-1
d_call: TRBD1
clone_size: -

cdr3_nt: TGTGCCAGCAGTTACAGGCAGGGAAGGGGCACCGGGGAGCTGTTTTTT
cdr3_aa: CASSYRQGRGTGELFF
j_call: TRBJ2-2
v_call: TRBV6-5
d_call: -
clone_size: -

cdr3_nt: TGTGCCAGCAGCTTGGTTGGGACAGGGGGAGAGACCCAGTACTTC
cdr3_aa: CASSLVGTGGETQYF
j_call: TRBJ2-5
v_call: TRBV5-4
d_call: TRBD1
clone_size: -

cdr3_nt: TGCGCCAGCAGCCACCATTCCGGGGACTCCTTGCGGGGGCGAGAGCAGTTCTTC
cdr3_aa: CASSHHSGDSLRGREQFF
j_call: TRBJ2-1
v_call: TRBV4-1
d_call: -
clone_size: -

cdr3_nt: TGTGCCAGCAGCGTAGTAGCTCCCGGGTTCTCTGAAGCTTTCTTT
cdr3_aa: CASSVVAPGFSEAFF
j_call: TRBJ1-1
v_call: TRBV9
d_call: -
clone_size: -

cdr3_nt: TGTGCCAGCAGCCAAGATGATCAGGGAACCTATGGCTACACCTTC
cdr3_aa: CASSQDDQGTYGYTF
j_call: TRBJ1-2
v_call: TRBV4-2
d_call: -
clone_size: -

cdr3_nt: TGCGCCAGCAGCCGCCAACAGGGGCGTCTGGGCGAGCAGTACTTC
cdr3_aa: CASSRQQGRLGEQYF
j_call: TRBJ2-7
v_call: TRBV5-1
d_call: TRBD1
clone_size: -

cdr3_nt: TGTGCCAGCAGCTTGGGGGGGGTCGCCGAAAAACTGTTTTTT
cdr3_aa: CASSLGGVAEKLFF
j_call: TRBJ1-4
v_call: TRBV5-4
d_call: -
clone_size: once

cdr3_nt: TGCAGCGTGTGGGGACTAGCGGCCTACAATGAGCAGTTCTTC
cdr3_aa: CSVWGLAAYNEQFF
j_call: TRBJ2-1
v_call: TRBV29-1
d_call: TRBD2
clone_size: few

cdr3_nt: TGCGCCAGCAGCCCCATTGGGACTAGCGGGGGTGTCGCCCAAGAGACCCAGTACTTC
cdr3_aa: CASSPIGTSGGVAQETQYF
j_call: TRBJ2-5
v_call: TRBV5-1
d_call: TRBD2
clone_size: -

cdr3_nt: TGCGCCAGCATGACTAGCGGGTCCTACAATGAGCAGTTCTTC
cdr3_aa: CASMTSGSYNEQFF
j_call: TRBJ2-1
v_call: TRBV5-1
d_call: TRBD2
clone_size: -

cdr3_nt: TGTGCCAGCTCACCGACAGGAAAGGAGACCCAGTACTTC
cdr3_aa: CASSPTGKETQYF
j_call: TRBJ2-5
v_call: TRBV18
d_call: -
clone_size: -

cdr3_nt: TGTGCCAGCAGCGAACGGGACAGCCTGAACACTGAAGCTTTCTTT
cdr3_aa: CASSERDSLNTEAFF
j_call: TRBJ1-1
v_call: TRBV9
d_call: TRBD1
clone_size: -

cdr3_nt: TGTGCCAGCAGTTCCGGGACTAGCGGACCGAACACCGGGGAGCTGTTTTTT
cdr3_aa: CASSSGTSGPNTGELFF
j_call: TRBJ2-2
v_call: TRBV6-4
d_call: TRBD2
clone_size: -

cdr3_nt: TGTGCCAGCAGAAACCCCGACAGCTACGAGCAGTACTTC
cdr3_aa: CASRNPDSYEQYF
j_call: TRBJ2-7
v_call: TRBV6-6
d_call: -
clone_size: -

cdr3_nt: TGTGCCAGCAGTTACTCGAGAGGGGGCCTCTATGGCTACACCTTC
cdr3_aa: CASSYSRGGLYGYTF
j_call: TRBJ1-2
v_call: TRBV6-2/TRBV6-3
d_call: TRBD1
clone_size: -

cdr3_nt: TGTGCCAGCAGCTTCCGCGGGGGGGCCGGCACCATATATTTT
cdr3_aa: CASSFRGGAGTIYF
j_call: TRBJ1-3
v_call: TRBV5-4
d_call: -
clone_size: -

cdr3_nt: TGCGCCAGCAGCCTAGGACTGACCACAGATACGCAGTATTTT
cdr3_aa: CASSLGLTTDTQYF
j_call: TRBJ2-3
v_call: TRBV5-1
d_call: -
clone_size: -

cdr3_nt: TGTGCCAGCAGCCTCCAGGGGGCCTATGGCTACACCTTC
cdr3_aa: CASSLQGAYGYTF
j_call: TRBJ1-2
v_call: TRBV5-4
d_call: TRBD1
clone_size: -